The clone carrying this TCR beta chain is medium-sized in the sample. What it binds is not known. This sample stems from a study of tumor-infiltrating lymphocytes in localized non-small cell lung cancer. Overall study findings and caveats: Recurrence-free survival showed no association with tumor T-cell fraction. TCR sequencing covered a subset of patients with enough tissue. Different pieces of the same tissue were used for each assay. TCRbeta sequencing showed higher T cell infiltration in tumors than uninvolved lung.

From germline, CDR1 is MNHNS and CDR2 SASEGT. Between the trimmed V and J ends, which lost 6 bases and 4 bases, there was a span of 10 bases. The CDR3 has 13 residues. TCRdb's copy holds only in-frame clones and misses some; the assay was immunoSEQ multiplex PCR. The sample gives over 15,000 clones, roughly two thirds of which show up once; around 6.1% is in the top ten. The chain has TRBV6-1 and TRBJ1-5; no firm D call. The receptor comes from a human donor with non-small cell lung cancer. Sequencing used lung tumor tissue. The CDR3 spells CASRGGINQPQHF. CDR3 nucleotide sequence: TGTGCCAGCAGGGGAGGAATTAATCAGCCCCAGCATTTT.